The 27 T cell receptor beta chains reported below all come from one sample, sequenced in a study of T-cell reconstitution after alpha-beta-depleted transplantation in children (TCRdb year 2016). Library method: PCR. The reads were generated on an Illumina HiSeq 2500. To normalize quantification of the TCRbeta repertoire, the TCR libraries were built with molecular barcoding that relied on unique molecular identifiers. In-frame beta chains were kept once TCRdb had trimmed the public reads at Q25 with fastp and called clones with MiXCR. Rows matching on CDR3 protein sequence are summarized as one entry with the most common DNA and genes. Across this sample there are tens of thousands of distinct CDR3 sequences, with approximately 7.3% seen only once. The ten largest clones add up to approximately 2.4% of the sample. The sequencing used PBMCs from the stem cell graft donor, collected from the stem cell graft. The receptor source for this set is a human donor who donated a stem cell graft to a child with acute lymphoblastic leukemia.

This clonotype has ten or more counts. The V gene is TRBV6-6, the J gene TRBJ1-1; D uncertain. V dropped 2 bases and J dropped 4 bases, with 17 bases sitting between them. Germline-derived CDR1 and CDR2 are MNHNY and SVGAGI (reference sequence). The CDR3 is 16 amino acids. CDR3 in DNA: TGTGCCAGCAGTTACCTCTCCGGAAGGGATGGCACTGAAGCTTTCTTT. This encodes CASSYLSGRDGTEAFF.

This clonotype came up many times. The DNA for the CDR3 is TGCGCCAGCAGCTCCGCCGGTGGCGGAATCACTGAAGCTTTCTTT. Protein sequence: CASSSAGGGITEAFF. The genes are TRBV5-1 and TRBJ1-1; D is undetermined. This CDR3 contains 15 residues. The germline CDR1 and CDR2 sequences are SGHRS and YFSETQ. V was shortened by 3 bases and J by 4 bases, with 16 bases between the two germline ends.

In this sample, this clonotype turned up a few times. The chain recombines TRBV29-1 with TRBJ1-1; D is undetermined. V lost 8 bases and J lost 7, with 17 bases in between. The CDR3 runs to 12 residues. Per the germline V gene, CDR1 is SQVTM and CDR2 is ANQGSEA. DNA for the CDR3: TGCAGCTCCGAGGGTCCGACGAATGAAGCTTTCTTT. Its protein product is CSSEGPTNEAFF.

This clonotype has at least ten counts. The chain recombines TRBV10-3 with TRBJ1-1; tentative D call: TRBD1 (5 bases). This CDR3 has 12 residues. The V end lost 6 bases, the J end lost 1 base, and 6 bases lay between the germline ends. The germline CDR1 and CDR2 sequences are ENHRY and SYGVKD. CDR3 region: CAIRQGNTEAFF. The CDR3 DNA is TGTGCCATCAGGCAGGGGAACACTGAAGCTTTCTTT.

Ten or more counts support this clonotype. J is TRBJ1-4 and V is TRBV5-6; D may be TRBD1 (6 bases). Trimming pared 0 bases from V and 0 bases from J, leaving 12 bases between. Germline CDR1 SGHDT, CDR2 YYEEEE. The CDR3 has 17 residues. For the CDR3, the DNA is TGTGCCAGCAGCTTGGGGGGGCTACCTGCAACTAATGAAAAACTGTTTTTT. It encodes CASSLGGLPATNEKLFF.

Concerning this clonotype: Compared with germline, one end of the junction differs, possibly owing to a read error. The CDR3 region is CASSYVPSGTETRYF. CDR3 bases: TGTGCCAGCAGTTACGTCCCCTCAGGGACAGAGACCCGGTACTTC. The V gene is TRBV6-5, the J gene TRBJ2-5; 7 bases line up with TRBD1. CDR1 MNHEY and CDR2 SVGAGI come from the germline V gene. This CDR3 contains 15 residues.

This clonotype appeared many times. The CDR3 bases are TGTGCCAGCAGCTTTGATTTAGCGGATCTCTCCTACAATGAGCAGTTCTTC. It yields the protein CASSFDLADLSYNEQFF. The rearrangement uses TRBV11-2 and TRBJ2-1; D is perhaps TRBD2 (6 bases). From germline, CDR1 is SGHAT and CDR2 FQNNGV. The CDR3 length is 17 residues. Trimming shortened V by 3 bases and J by 0 bases, and 15 bases separated the two germline ends.

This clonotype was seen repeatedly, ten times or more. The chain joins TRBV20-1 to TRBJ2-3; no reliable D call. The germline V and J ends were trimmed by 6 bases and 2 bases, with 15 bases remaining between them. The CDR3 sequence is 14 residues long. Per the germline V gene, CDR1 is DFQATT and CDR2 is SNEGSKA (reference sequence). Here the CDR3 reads CSARRPGATDTQYF. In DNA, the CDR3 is TGCAGTGCCAGACGACCGGGTGCCACAGATACGCAGTATTTT.

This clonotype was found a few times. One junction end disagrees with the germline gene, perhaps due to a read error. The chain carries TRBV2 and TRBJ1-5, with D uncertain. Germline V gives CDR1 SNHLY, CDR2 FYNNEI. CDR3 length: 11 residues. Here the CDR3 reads CASSGNQPHHF. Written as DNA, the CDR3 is TGTGCCAGCAGTGGGAATCAGCCCCATCATTTT.

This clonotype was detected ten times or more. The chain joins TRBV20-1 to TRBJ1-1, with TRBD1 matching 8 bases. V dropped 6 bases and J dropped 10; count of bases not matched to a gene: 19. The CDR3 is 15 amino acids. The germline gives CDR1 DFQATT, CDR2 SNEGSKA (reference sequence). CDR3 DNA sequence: TGCAGTGCCAACGACGGAGGGCAGGGGGCAATTGGAGCTTTCTTT. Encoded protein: CSANDGGQGAIGAFF.

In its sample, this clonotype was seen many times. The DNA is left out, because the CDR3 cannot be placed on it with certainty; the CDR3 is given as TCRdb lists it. This CDR3 is CACSSGQGRAQHF. This chain joins TRBV4-3 and TRBJ1-5; the table's D call, TRBD1, was not checked against the DNA. Germline-derived CDR1 and CDR2 are LGHNA and YSLEER. The CDR3 contains 13 residues when both ends are counted.

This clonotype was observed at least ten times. The CDR3 protein is CASSQDGTADPYF. Written as DNA, the CDR3 is TGCGCCAGCAGCCAAGATGGAACCGCCGATCCGTACTTC. V and J are TRBV4-3 and TRBJ2-5; D is unresolved. V was shortened by 0 bases and J by 13 bases, with 15 bases between the two germline ends. Per germline, CDR1 LGHNA and CDR2 YSLEER. The CDR3 is 13 residues long.

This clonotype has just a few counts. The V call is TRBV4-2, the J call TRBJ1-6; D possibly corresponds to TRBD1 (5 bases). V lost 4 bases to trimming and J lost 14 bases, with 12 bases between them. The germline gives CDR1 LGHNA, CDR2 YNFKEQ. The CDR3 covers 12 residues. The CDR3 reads CASSPGGLALHF. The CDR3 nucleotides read TGTGCCAGCAGCCCCGGGGGGTTGGCCCTCCACTTT.

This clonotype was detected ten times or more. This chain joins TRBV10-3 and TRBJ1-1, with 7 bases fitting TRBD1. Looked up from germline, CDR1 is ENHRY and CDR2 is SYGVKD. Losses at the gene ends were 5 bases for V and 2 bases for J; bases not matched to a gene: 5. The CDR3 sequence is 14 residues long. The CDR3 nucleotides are TGTGCCATCAGTACAGGGGTAGACAACACTGAAGCTTTCTTT. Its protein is CAISTGVDNTEAFF.

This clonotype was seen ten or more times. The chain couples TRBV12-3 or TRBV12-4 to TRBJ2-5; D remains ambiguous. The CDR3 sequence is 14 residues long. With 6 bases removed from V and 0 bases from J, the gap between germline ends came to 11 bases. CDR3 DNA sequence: TGTGCCAGCAGCCCAAGCATGTACCAAGAGACCCAGTACTTC. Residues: CASSPSMYQETQYF.

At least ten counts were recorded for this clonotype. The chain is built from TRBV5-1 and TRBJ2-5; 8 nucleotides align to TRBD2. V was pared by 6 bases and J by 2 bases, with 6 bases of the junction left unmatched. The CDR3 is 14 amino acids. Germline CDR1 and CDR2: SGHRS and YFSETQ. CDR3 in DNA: TGCGCCAGCACCGGGGGGGCGCAGCAAGAGACCCAGTACTTC. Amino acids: CASTGGAQQETQYF. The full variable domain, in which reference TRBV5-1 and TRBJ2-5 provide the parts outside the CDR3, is KAGVTQTPRYLIKTRGQQVTLSCSPISGHRSVSWYQQTPGQGLQFLFEYFSETQRNKGNFPGRFSGRQFSNSRSEMNVSTLELGDSALYLCASTGGAQQETQYFGPGTRLLVL.

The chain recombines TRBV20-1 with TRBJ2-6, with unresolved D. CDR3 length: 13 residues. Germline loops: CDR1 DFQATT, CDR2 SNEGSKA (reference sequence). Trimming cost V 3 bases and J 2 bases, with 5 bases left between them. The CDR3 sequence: CSARPTGANVLTF. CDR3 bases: TGCAGTGCTAGGCCCACTGGGGCCAACGTCCTGACTTTC.

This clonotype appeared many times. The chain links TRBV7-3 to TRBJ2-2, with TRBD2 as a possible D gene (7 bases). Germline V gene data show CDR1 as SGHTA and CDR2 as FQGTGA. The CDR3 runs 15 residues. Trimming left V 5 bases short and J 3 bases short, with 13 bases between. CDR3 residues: CASSPGGRDTGELFF. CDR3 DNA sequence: TGTGCCAGCAGCCCGGGGGGCCGAGACACCGGGGAGCTGTTTTTT.

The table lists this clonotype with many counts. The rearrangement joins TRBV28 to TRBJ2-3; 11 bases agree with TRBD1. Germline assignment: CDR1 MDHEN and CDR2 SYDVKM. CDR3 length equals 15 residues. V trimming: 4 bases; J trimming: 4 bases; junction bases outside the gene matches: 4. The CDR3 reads CASSSGQGAADTQYF. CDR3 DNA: TGTGCCAGCAGTTCCGGACAGGGGGCTGCAGATACGCAGTATTTT.

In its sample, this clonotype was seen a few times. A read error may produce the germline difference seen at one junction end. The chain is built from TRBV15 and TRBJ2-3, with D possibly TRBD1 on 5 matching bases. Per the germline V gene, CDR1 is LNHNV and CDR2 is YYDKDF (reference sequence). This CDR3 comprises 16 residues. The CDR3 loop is CATSRDGQLSIDTQYF. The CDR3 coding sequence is TGTGCCACCAGCAGAGATGGACAACTAAGCATAGATACGCAGTATTTT.

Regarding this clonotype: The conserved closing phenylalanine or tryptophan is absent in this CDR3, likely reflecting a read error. The CDR3 nucleotides are TGTGCCAGCTCATCAGGGGTACACTACGAGCAGTACCTC. This encodes CASSSGVHYEQYL. The chain recombines TRBV18 with TRBJ2-7; the D gene is possibly TRBD1 (6 bases). The germline CDR1 and CDR2 sequences are KGHSH and LQKENI. The CDR3 extends over 13 amino acids. The V end was cut by 5 bases, the J end by 3 bases, with 11 bases between.

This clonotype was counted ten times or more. In DNA, the CDR3 is TGTGCCATCAGTGAAAAGGCTCAGAACACTGAAGCTTTCTTT. This translates into CAISEKAQNTEAFF. The chain employs TRBV10-3 and TRBJ1-1, with D hard to call. The CDR3 runs 14 residues. Trimming stripped 3 bases from V and 1 base from J, with 9 bases between. Germline V gene data show CDR1 as ENHRY and CDR2 as SYGVKD.

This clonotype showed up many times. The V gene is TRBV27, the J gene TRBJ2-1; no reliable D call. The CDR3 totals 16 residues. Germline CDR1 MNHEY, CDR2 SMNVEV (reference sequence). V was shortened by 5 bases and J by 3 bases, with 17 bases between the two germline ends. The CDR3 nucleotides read TGTGCCAGCAGTCCTTGGTCGGGCGGATACTACAATGAGCAGTTCTTC. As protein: CASSPWSGGYYNEQFF.

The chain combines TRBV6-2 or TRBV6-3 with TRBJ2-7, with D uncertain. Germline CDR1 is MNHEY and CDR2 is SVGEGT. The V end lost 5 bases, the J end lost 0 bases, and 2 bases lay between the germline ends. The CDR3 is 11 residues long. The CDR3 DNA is TGTGCCAGCAGTATCTCCTACGAGCAGTACTTC. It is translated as CASSISYEQYF.

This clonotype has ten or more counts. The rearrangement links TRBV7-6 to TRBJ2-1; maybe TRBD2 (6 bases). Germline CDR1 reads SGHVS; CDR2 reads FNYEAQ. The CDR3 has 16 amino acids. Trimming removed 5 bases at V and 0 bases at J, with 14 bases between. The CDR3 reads CASSPGTFSSYNEQFF. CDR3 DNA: TGTGCCAGCAGCCCAGGGACTTTTAGCTCCTACAATGAGCAGTTCTTC.

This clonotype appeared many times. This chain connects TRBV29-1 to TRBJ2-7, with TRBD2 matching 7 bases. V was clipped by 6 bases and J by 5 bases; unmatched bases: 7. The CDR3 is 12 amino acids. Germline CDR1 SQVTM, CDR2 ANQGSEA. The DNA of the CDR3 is TGCAGCGTCCGAGCGGGATCCCACGAGCAGTACTTC. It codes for CSVRAGSHEQYF.

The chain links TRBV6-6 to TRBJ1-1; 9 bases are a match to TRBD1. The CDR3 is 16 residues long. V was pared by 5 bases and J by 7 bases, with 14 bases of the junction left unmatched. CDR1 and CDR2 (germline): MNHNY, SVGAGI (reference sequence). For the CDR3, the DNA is TGTGCCAGCAGTCTCAACCATGGACAGGGGCGGGGTGAAGCTTTCTTT. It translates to CASSLNHGQGRGEAFF.